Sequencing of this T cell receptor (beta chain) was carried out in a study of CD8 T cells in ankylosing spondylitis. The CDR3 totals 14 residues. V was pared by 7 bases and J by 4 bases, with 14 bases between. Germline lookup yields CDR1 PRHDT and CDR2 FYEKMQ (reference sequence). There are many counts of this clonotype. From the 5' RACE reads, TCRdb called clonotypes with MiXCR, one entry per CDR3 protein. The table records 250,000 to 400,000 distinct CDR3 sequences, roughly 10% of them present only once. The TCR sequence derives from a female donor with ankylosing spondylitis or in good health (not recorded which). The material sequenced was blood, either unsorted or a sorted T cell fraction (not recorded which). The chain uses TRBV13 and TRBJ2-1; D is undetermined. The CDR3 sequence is CASNLGGLYNEQFF. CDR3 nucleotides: TGTGCCAGCAACCTTGGTGGTCTGTACAATGAGCAGTTCTTC.